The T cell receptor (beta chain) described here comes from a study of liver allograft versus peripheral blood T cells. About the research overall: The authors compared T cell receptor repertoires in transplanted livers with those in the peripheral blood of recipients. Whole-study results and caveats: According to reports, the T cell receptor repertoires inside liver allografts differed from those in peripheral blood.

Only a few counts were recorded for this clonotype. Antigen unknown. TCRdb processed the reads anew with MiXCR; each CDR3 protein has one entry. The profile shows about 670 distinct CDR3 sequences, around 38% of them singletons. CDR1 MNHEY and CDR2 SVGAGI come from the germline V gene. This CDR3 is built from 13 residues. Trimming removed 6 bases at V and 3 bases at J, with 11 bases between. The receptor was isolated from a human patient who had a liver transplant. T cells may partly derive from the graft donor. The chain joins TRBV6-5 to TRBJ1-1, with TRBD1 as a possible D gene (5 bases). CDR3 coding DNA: TGTGCCAGCAGAGGGACCGGGGACACTGAAGCTTTCTTT. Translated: CASRGTGDTEAFF.